These 4 T cell receptor beta chains were all obtained from the same sample, sequenced in a study of beta chain features in type 1 diabetes. Study outcomes and limitations: Among all four CD4+ subsets, Type 1 diabetes patients had TCRB CDR3s that were moderately but significantly shorter.

Every isolated RNA sample was fully reverse transcribed, so sequencing captured expressed TCRB transcripts. The data were produced by immunoSEQ multiplex PCR, yet TCRdb's version contains in-frame clones alone and is incomplete. The sample has 160,000 or so clones; 7% to 9.5% are singletons. No antigen has been identified for these receptors. Material: central memory CD4+ T cells from blood. The receptors here all came from a woman aged 25 to 39 with type 1 diabetes.

The chain has TRBV2 and TRBJ2-6; 7 nucleotides match TRBD1. In germline, CDR1 is SNHLY, CDR2 FYNNEI. V trimming: 8 bases; J trimming: 2 bases; junction bases outside the gene matches: 9. This CDR3 has 16 residues. The CDR3 sequence is CASDEGARAGANVLTF. The CDR3 DNA sequence: TGTGCCAGCGACGAGGGGGCGCGGGCTGGGGCCAACGTCCTGACTTTC.

CDR3 in amino acids: CASSAGGQVSGGYTF. CDR3 DNA: TGCGCCAGCAGCGCCGGAGGACAGGTTTCAGGTGGCTACACCTTC. The chain links TRBV5-1 to TRBJ1-2, with TRBD1 identical over 7 bases. This CDR3 comprises 15 residues. J lost 7 bases, V lost 4 bases, and 13 bases had no gene match. Germline lookup yields CDR1 SGHRS and CDR2 YFSETQ.

V gene TRBV7-8 combines with J gene TRBJ2-7; D gene uncertain. CDR1 is SGHVS and CDR2 is FQNEAQ in the germline V gene. Trimming removed 1 base at V and 3 bases at J, with 7 bases between. The CDR3 is 13 residues long. The DNA of the CDR3 is TGTGCCAGCAGCTTAGTACAAAGCTACGAGCAGTACTTC. Protein sequence: CASSLVQSYEQYF.

This clone was detected a few times. The chain employs TRBV23-1 and TRBJ1-5, with D maybe TRBD1 (6 bases). TRBV23-1 is labeled an ORF, and its function is uncertain. Trimming removed 0 bases at V and 2 bases at J, with 23 bases between. The CDR3 has 20 residues. The CDR3 DNA is TGCGCCAGCAGTCAATCGGGAGCCAGGGGCGTTCCGGGTGGCAATCAGCCCCAGCATTTT. This sequence encodes CASSQSGARGVPGGNQPQHF.